This T cell receptor (beta chain) was profiled in a study of T cell responses to AZD1222 COVID-19 vaccine (dated by TCRdb to the early 2020s). For the wider study: A total of 233 trial participants underwent TCR sequencing, of whom some 200 had received two doses of AZD1222 and some 25 had received two doses of the MenACWY control vaccine. Trial participants were enrolled by age into 18-55, 56-69 and 70-plus year subgroups, with roughly 150, 30 and 60 TCR-sequenced participants respectively.

Per the germline V gene (reference sequence), LNHDA is the CDR1 and SQIVND is the CDR2. Including the terminal cysteine and phenylalanine, the CDR3 comprises 14 residues. CDR3 DNA only is kept here, 42 bases in frame from base 1. V loses 7 bases of germline sequence and J loses 5 bases, and the interval between the two ends is 14 bases. The CDR3 regions of human TCRbeta chains were analyzed by immunosequencing. The paper's data handling went like this. TCRs in the repertoires were compared against a reference library of SARS-CoV-2-specific TCRs that had been generated with the MIRA antigen-specificity platform. Breadth was defined as the fraction of unique TCRs that were SARS-CoV-2-associated, and depth was defined as the fraction of total T cells that were SARS-CoV-2-associated. Using the MIRA data, every spike-specific TCR was mapped to the spike region that the TCR reacted to and assigned to either a CD4 or a CD8 class. Log10-transformed breadth and depth values were compared by one-way ANOVA with Sidak's multiple comparisons tests. Not all clones reach the TCRdb copy of this immuneACCESS table, which keeps in-frame sequences only. Checked studies attribute under half of the gap to unresolved V genes and leave the rest unexplained. V, J and clone size are those of that table, while D and trimming were read from the DNA. The sample table lists about 150,000 clones, around 90% of them with a count of one. The ten largest clones take up 3% to 3.5% of the sample.

General conclusions and limits of the study: Participants were mostly white British and included more females than males, and it was suggested by the authors that clonal diversity may have been underestimated. Conclusions about previously exposed vaccinees are limited, since just six AZD1222 recipients were seropositive for SARS-CoV-2 at baseline. The 56-69-year group was small, and its depth increase did not reach significance, likely because of low power. Because no day 14 peak-response samples were available, the repertoires could be characterized only after the peak T cell response. Spike-specific TCR breadth and depth rose significantly after two AZD1222 doses compared with day 0 and with MenACWY recipients. Reportedly, close to half of the unique spike-specific TCRs recognized epitopes lying outside the regions that are mutated in the B.1.351 and B.1.1.7 variants. The vaccine-associated CD4 TCRs covered the entire spike protein, and the dominant responses fell in regions 160-218 and 743-854.

This specimen's time point label, per the study, means: about 28 days (+/-7) after the second vaccine dose. AZD1222 recipients given second doses at about 4 weeks or at about 12 weeks were pooled, since spike-specific TCR depth and breadth were not found to differ between the two schedules. Samples from vaccinated people were obtained from the UK trials COV001 and COV002, which included a single-blind randomized controlled phase 2/3 trial of AZD1222 (ChAdOx1 nCoV-19) in healthy adults. For TCRbeta chain sequencing, PBMC samples from trial participants were taken at day 0 and at day 28 after the second dose. This clone has a handful of counts. What antigen it recognizes has not been identified. No quality values exist for individual bases; no much larger clone is one base distant.

This specimen was peripheral blood, taken 28 days after the second AZD1222 dose. The receptor was isolated from an adult who received the AZD1222 COVID-19 vaccine. The rearrangement joined TRBV19 to TRBJ2-2; no D gene is confidently identified. The base sequence is TGTGCCAGTACCCCCCTGACCCAAACCGGGGAGCTGTTTTTT. Translated, this is CASTPLTQTGELFF.